This TCR beta chain was obtained from a study of cytotoxic CD8 clonotypes in ibrutinib-treated CLL. Study information: The patient breakdown showed 10 to 12 relapsed/refractory and some 16 treatment-naive cases, with 17 IGHV unmutated.

In regard to this clone: Its specificity is unknown.

The planned depth of sequencing spanned 1 in 200,000 to 1 in 1 million T cells. Profiling relied on immunoSEQ multiplex PCR, and the TCRdb table lists in-frame clones only, not all of them. The sample contains more than 11,000 clones, roughly 76% of which appear only once. The V gene end was trimmed by 5 bases and the J gene end by 6 bases; junction bases not matched to a gene: 2. The germline CDR1 and CDR2 sequences are GTSNPN and SVGIG (reference sequence). The CDR3 sequence is 13 residues long. Study results and caveats: Investigators sampled sustained-remission and progressing patients at differing times. Clonality measured at baseline exceeded age-matched healthy donors, tracking circulating CD8+ T-cell counts.

This chain uses TRBV30 with TRBJ1-5; 12 nucleotides match TRBD1. This receptor was taken from a human donor with chronic lymphocytic leukemia. Here the sequenced sample was PBMCs, taken before ibrutinib treatment. The CDR3 DNA reads as TGTGCCTGGGGGACAGGGGGCTTTCAGCCCCAGCATTTT. Protein sequence: CAWGTGGFQPQHF.